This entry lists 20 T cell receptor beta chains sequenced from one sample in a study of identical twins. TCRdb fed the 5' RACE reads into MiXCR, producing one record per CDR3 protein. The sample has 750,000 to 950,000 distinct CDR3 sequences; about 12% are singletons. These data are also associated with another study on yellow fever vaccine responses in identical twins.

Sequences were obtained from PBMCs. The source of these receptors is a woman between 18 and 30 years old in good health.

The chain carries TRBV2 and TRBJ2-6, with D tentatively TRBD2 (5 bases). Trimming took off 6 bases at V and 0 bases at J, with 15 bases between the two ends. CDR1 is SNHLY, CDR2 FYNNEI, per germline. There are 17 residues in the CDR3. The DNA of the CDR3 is TGTGCCAGCAGACCCCGGGGTCTAACCTCTGGGGCCAACGTCCTGACTTTC. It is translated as CASRPRGLTSGANVLTF.

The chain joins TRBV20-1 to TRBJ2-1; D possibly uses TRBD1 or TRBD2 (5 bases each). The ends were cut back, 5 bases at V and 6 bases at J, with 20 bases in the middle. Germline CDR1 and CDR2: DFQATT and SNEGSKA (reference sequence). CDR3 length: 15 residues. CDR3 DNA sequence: TGCAGTGCTCCTCGTAGGGAGTCGAGGGGCAATGAGCAGTTCTTC. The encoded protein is CSAPRRESRGNEQFF.

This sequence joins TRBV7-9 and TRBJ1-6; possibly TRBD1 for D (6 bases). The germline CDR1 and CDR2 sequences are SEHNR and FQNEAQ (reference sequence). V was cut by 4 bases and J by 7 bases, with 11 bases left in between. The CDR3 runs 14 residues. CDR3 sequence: CASSSRTVNSPLHF. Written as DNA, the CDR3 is TGTGCCAGCAGCTCGAGGACAGTAAATTCACCCCTCCACTTT.

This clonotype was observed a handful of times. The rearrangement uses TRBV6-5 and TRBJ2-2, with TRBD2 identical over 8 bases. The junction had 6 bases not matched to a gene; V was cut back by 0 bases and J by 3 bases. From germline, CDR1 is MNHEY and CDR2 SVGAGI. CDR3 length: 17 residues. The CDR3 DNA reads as TGTGCCAGCAGTTACTCGAGGACTAGCATGGACACCGGGGAGCTGTTTTTT. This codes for CASSYSRTSMDTGELFF.

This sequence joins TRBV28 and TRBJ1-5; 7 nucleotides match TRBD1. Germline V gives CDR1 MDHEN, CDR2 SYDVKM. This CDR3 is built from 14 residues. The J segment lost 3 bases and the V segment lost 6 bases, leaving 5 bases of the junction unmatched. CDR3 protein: CASRLTGNNQPQHF. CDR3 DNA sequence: TGTGCCAGCAGGCTGACAGGGAACAATCAGCCCCAGCATTTT.

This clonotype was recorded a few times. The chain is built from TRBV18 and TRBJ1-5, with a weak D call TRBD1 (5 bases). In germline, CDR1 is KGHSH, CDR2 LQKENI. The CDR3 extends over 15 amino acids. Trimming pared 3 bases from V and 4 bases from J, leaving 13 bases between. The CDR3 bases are TGTGCCAGCTCACCTCCAGGGAGCGCGAATCAGCCCCAGCATTTT. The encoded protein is CASSPPGSANQPQHF.

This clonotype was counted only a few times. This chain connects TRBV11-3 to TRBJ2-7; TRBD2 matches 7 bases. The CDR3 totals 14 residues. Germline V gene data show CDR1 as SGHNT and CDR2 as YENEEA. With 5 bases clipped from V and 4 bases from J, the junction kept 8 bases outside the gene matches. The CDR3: CASSPSGDGYEQYF. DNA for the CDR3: TGTGCCAGCAGCCCTAGCGGAGATGGTTACGAGCAGTACTTC.

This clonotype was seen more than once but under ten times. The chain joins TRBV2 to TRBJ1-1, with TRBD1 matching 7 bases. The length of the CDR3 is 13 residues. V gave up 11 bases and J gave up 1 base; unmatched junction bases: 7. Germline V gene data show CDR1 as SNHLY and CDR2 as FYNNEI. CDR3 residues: CALMGQPNTEAFF. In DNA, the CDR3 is TGTGCCTTGATGGGACAGCCGAACACTGAAGCTTTCTTT.

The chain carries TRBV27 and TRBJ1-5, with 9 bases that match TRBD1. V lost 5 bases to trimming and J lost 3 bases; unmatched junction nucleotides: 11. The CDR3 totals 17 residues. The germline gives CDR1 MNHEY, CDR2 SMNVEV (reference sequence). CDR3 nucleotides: TGTGCCAGCAGTCCCGCAACCGGGACAGGGTACAATCAGCCCCAGCATTTT. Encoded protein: CASSPATGTGYNQPQHF.

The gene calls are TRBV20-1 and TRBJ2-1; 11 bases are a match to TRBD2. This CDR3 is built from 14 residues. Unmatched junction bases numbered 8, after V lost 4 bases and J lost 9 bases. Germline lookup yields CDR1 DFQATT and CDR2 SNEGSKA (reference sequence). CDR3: CSAKLGLAGGEQFF. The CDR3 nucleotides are TGCAGTGCTAAGCTCGGGCTAGCGGGGGGTGAGCAGTTCTTC.

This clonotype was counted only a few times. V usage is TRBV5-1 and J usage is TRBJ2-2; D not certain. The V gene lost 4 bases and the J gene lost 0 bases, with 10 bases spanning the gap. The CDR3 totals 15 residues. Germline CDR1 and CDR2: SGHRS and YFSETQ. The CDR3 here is CASSPRRSNTGELFF. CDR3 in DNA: TGCGCCAGCAGCCCTAGGAGATCGAACACCGGGGAGCTGTTTTTT.

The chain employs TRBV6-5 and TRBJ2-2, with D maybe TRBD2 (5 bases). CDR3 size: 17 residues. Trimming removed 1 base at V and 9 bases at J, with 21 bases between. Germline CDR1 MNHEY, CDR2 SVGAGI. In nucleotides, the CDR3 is TGTGCCAGCAGTTACTGGAGCCCGGTAACGGGGAACAGGGAGCTGTTTTTT. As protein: CASSYWSPVTGNRELFF.

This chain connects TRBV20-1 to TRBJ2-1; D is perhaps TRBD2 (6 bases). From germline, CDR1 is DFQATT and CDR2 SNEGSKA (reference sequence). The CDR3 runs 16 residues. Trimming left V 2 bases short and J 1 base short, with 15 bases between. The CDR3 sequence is CSARPGLPRSYNEQFF. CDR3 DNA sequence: TGCAGTGCTAGACCGGGACTGCCCAGGTCCTACAATGAGCAGTTCTTC.

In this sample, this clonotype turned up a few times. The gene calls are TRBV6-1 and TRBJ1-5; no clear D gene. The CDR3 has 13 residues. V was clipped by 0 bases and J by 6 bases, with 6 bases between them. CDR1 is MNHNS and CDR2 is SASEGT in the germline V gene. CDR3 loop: CASSEANSQPQHF. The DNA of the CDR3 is TGTGCCAGCAGTGAAGCCAATAGTCAGCCCCAGCATTTT.

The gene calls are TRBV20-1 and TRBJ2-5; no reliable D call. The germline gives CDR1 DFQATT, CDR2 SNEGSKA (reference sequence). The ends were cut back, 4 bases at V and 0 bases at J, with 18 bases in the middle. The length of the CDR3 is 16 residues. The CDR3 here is CSATGYGSVYQETQYF. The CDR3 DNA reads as TGCAGTGCTACGGGTTATGGCTCCGTGTACCAAGAGACCCAGTACTTC.

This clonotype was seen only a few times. CDR3 nucleotides: TGTGCCAGCAGAACGGGGCCCACTGAAGCTTTCTTT. It is translated as CASRTGPTEAFF. The chain is built from TRBV6-6 and TRBJ1-1; D may be TRBD1 (5 bases). Germline V gene lookup returns CDR1 MNHNY and CDR2 SVGAGI (reference sequence). CDR3 length equals 12 residues. V gave up 6 bases and J gave up 4 bases, with 9 bases separating them.

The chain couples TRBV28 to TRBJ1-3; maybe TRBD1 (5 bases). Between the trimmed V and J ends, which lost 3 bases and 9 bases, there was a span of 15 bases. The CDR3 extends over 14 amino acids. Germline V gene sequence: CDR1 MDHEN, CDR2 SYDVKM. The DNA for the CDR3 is TGTGCCAGCAGTTTCGGGCGGGGACTAACCACCATATATTTT. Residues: CASSFGRGLTTIYF. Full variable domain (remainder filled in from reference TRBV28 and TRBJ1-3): DVKVTQSSRYLVKRTGEKVFLECVQDMDHENMFWYRQDPGLGLRLIYFSYDVKMKEKGDIPEGYSVSREKKERFSLILESASTNQTSMYLCASSFGRGLTTIYFGEGSWLTVV.

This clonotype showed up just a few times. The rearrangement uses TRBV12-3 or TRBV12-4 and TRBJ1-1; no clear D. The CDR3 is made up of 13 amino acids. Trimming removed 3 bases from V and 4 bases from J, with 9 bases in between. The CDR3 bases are TGTGCCAGCAGTTTGGGATCCCCCACTGAAGCTTTCTTT. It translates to CASSLGSPTEAFF.

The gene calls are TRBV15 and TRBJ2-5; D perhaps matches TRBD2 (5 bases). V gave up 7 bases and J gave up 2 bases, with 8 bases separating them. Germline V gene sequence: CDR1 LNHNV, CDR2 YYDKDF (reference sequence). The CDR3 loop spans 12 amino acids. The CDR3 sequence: CATTGLQETQYF. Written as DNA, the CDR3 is TGTGCCACCACCGGACTTCAAGAGACCCAGTACTTC.

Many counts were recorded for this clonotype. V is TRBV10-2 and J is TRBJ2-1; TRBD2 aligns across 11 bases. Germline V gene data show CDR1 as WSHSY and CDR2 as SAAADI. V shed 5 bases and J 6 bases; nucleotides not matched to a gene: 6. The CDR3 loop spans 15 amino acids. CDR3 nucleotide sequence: TGCGCCAGCAGTCCACTAGCGGGAGACATCAATGAGCAGTTCTTC. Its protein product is CASSPLAGDINEQFF.